Presented here are 17 T cell receptor beta chains from one specimen sequenced in a study of chemoradiotherapy in HPV16-positive cancers. TCRdb's table, derived via immunoSEQ multiplex PCR, lists solely in-frame clones and lacks some. Its table lists over 65 clones. Material: tumor tissue, obtained from a patient who underwent chemoradiotherapy. Receptors originate from a human donor with HPV-associated anogenital cancer.

The chain has TRBV7-2 and TRBJ2-5, with D perhaps matching TRBD1 (5 bases). Deletions cut 6 bases from V and 5 bases from J, with 13 bases between. Germline V gives CDR1 SGHTA, CDR2 FQGNSA. This CDR3 contains 13 residues. The chain's CDR3 is CASRPGMWETQYF. CDR3 DNA: TGTGCCAGCAGGCCAGGGATGTGGGAGACCCAGTACTTC.

CDR3 nucleotide sequence: TGTGCCAGCAGCTTATTGCGTGAATCTCGGACCTATGGCTACACCTTC. Protein product: CASSLLRESRTYGYTF. J is TRBJ1-2 and V is TRBV7-6; D uncertain. V shed 2 bases and J shed 4 bases, with 17 bases lying between them. The germline CDR1 and CDR2 sequences are SGHVS and FNYEAQ. This CDR3 is built from 16 residues.

This chain links TRBV5-6 with TRBJ2-7; D is unclear. The CDR3 is 13 amino acids. V was cut by 4 bases and J by 1 base, with 9 bases left in between. Germline CDR1 is SGHDT and CDR2 is YYEEEE. The CDR3 sequence: CASSHTNSYEQYF. CDR3 in DNA: TGTGCCAGCAGCCATACCAATTCCTACGAGCAGTACTTC.

This clone was found a few times. The chain has TRBV28 and TRBJ2-1; TRBD1 aligns across 9 bases. Losses at the gene ends were 11 bases for V and 8 bases for J; bases not matched to a gene: 13. The germline gives CDR1 MDHEN, CDR2 SYDVKM. The CDR3 extends over 14 amino acids. CDR3 sequence: CAGSGTGYGDEQFF. In DNA form, the CDR3 reads TGTGCCGGATCCGGGACAGGGTATGGGGATGAGCAGTTCTTC.

The chain combines TRBV11-1 with TRBJ1-2, with D perhaps matching TRBD1 (5 bases). In germline, CDR1 is SGHAT, CDR2 FQDESV (reference sequence). Trimming stripped 5 bases from V and 4 bases from J, with 14 bases between. The CDR3 is 14 residues long. As DNA, the CDR3 is TGTGCCAGCAGCGTCCGGGACGGCCTCTATGGCTACACCTTC. Amino acid sequence: CASSVRDGLYGYTF.

This chain links TRBV27 with TRBJ1-1; 7 bases are a match to TRBD1. CDR3 size: 14 residues. Per the germline V gene, CDR1 is MNHEY and CDR2 is SMNVEV (reference sequence). The V gene end was trimmed by 5 bases and the J gene end by 3 bases; junction bases not matched to a gene: 6. The DNA for the CDR3 is TGTGCCAGCAGTCCACAGGGGTGGGACACTGAAGCTTTCTTT. Residues: CASSPQGWDTEAFF.

This clone has only a few counts. This chain joins TRBV7-9 and TRBJ2-7; 11 nucleotides match TRBD2. The CDR3 is 14 amino acids. Germline CDR1 reads SEHNR; CDR2 reads FQNEAQ (reference sequence). V shed 2 bases and J 5 bases; nucleotides not matched to a gene: 2. This CDR3 reads CASSLPGLADEQYF. CDR3 bases: TGTGCCAGCAGCTTACCGGGACTAGCGGACGAGCAGTACTTC.

The chain joins TRBV25-1 to TRBJ2-1; TRBD2 agrees at 10 bases. With 1 base clipped from V and 9 bases from J, the junction kept 6 bases outside the gene matches. Germline V gene data show CDR1 as MGHDK and CDR2 as SYGVNS. The CDR3 loop spans 15 amino acids. CDR3 protein: CASSESSGGSSEQFF. For the CDR3, the DNA is TGTGCCAGCAGTGAATCTAGCGGGGGTTCTAGTGAGCAGTTCTTC. Combining the CDR3 with reference TRBV25-1 and TRBJ2-1 gives the whole variable domain EADIYQTPRYLVIGTGKKITLECSQTMGHDKMYWYQQDPGMELHLIHYSYGVNSTEKGDLSSESTVSRIRTEHFPLTLESARPSHTSQYLCASSESSGGSSEQFFGPGTRLTVL.

This chain uses TRBV5-4 with TRBJ2-3; the D gene is possibly TRBD2 (5 bases). CDR3 length equals 16 residues. Germline V lookup: CDR1 SGHNT, CDR2 YYREEE (reference sequence). Deletions cut 3 bases from V and 6 bases from J, with 20 bases between. The DNA of the CDR3 is TGTGCCAGCAGCTCGTCTAAGGGAAGCGGTAGGGATACGCAGTATTTT. As protein: CASSSSKGSGRDTQYF.

This sequence joins TRBV29-1 and TRBJ2-3; 8 bases are a match to TRBD2. J gave up 2 bases and V 3 bases, and 4 bases lay outside the gene matches. This CDR3 spans 14 amino acids. Germline CDR1 is SQVTM and CDR2 is ANQGSEA. CDR3 nucleotides: TGCAGCGTTGACTCCGGGAGGGCCACAGATACGCAGTATTTT. Translation gives CSVDSGRATDTQYF.

V is TRBV7-2 and J is TRBJ1-1; D is ambiguous. V dropped 1 base and J dropped 8 bases, with 5 bases sitting between them. Germline CDR1 and CDR2: SGHTA and FQGNSA. The CDR3 runs 11 residues. The CDR3 here is CASSLVNEAFF. CDR3 in DNA: TGTGCCAGCAGCTTAGTTAACGAAGCTTTCTTT.

This clone was picked up a small number of times. This rearrangement joins TRBV19 to TRBJ2-6; D remains ambiguous. CDR1 is LNHDA and CDR2 is SQIVND in the germline V gene (reference sequence). This CDR3 contains 13 residues. Trimming left V 2 bases short and J 1 base short, with 0 bases between. The CDR3 region is CASSISGANVLTF. The CDR3 DNA reads TGTGCCAGTAGTATATCTGGGGCCAACGTCCTGACTTTC.

V is TRBV12-5 and J is TRBJ1-3; D uncertain. Trimming stripped 9 bases from V and 8 bases from J, with 17 bases between. The CDR3 loop spans 13 amino acids. CDR1 LGHNT and CDR2 FRNRAP come from the germline V gene. For the CDR3, the DNA is TGTGCTAGAACGGACGGCCGGAGGTACACCATATATTTT. Translation gives CARTDGRRYTIYF.

The chain recombines TRBV7-2 with TRBJ2-3; weak D call: TRBD2 (5 bases). CDR1 is SGHTA and CDR2 is FQGNSA in the germline V gene. Deletions cut 1 base from V and 4 bases from J, with 12 bases between. The CDR3 spans 15 residues. CDR3 DNA sequence: TGTGCCAGCAGCTTAGGGTATCGGGGATCAGATACGCAGTATTTT. It yields the protein CASSLGYRGSDTQYF.

V gene TRBV29-1 combines with J gene TRBJ1-2; no clear D gene. The CDR3 has 13 residues. CDR1 and CDR2 (germline): SQVTM, ANQGSEA. V lost 3 bases and J 4 bases, leaving 12 bases between the germline ends. The chain's CDR3 is CSVETSSSYGYTF. In DNA, the CDR3 is TGCAGCGTTGAGACGTCCAGCAGCTATGGCTACACCTTC.

V is TRBV29-1 and J is TRBJ2-3; D gene uncertain. Germline V gene data show CDR1 as SQVTM and CDR2 as ANQGSEA. The V gene lost 6 bases and the J gene lost 3 bases, with 7 bases spanning the gap. The CDR3 is 11 residues long. This chain's CDR3 is CSVPWTDTQYF. CDR3 nucleotide sequence: TGCAGCGTACCCTGGACAGATACGCAGTATTTT.

V is TRBV7-6 and J is TRBJ2-2; no firm D call. The CDR3 extends over 11 amino acids. V dropped 5 bases and J dropped 11 bases, with 9 bases sitting between them. Germline values: CDR1 SGHVS, CDR2 FNYEAQ. For the CDR3, the DNA is TGTGCCAGCAGCCCCGGGTATGAGCTGTTTTTT. The encoded protein is CASSPGYELFF. Full variable domain (missing parts from reference TRBV7-6 and TRBJ2-2): GAGVSQSPRYKVTKRGQDVALRCDPISGHVSLYWYRQALGQGPEFLTYFNYEAQQDKSGLPNDRFSAERPEGSISTLTIQRTEQRDSAMYRCASSPGYELFFGEGSRLTVL.